These 10 T cell receptor beta chains originate from one sample sequenced in a study of cytomegalovirus exposure and HLA in healthy donors. This PCR relied on a set of 60 Vbeta primers and 13 Jbeta primers. The repertoire was sequenced with immunoSEQ multiplex PCR; TCRdb's copy has only in-frame clones and lacks some. This repertoire comprises under 250,000 clones; its ten largest clones make up over 0.95%. The specimen was PBMCs. Source of these receptors: a girl aged 2 to 10 in good health and CMV-seropositive.

V is TRBV27 and J is TRBJ1-4; D may be TRBD1 (5 bases). Germline V gene lookup returns CDR1 MNHEY and CDR2 SMNVEV (reference sequence). This CDR3 is 17 amino acids long. V lost 6 bases to trimming and J lost 4 bases, with 21 bases between them. CDR3 nucleotide sequence: TGTGCCAGCAGCTCCAGGGTGATGGGGCTGAGTAATGAAAAACTGTTTTTT. It yields the protein CASSSRVMGLSNEKLFF. Drawing the rest from reference TRBV27 and TRBJ1-4, the complete variable domain is EAQVTQNPRYLITVTGKKLTVTCSQNMNHEYMSWYRQDPGLGLRQIYYSMNVEVTDKGDVPEGYKVSRKEKRNFPLILESPSPNQTSLYFCASSSRVMGLSNEKLFFGSGTQLSVL.

The chain couples TRBV11-2 to TRBJ2-5, with unresolved D. CDR3 length equals 14 residues. From germline, CDR1 is SGHAT and CDR2 FQNNGV. V was cut by 3 bases and J by 3 bases, with 11 bases left in between. The CDR3 loop reads CASSLGDFKETQYF. The CDR3 nucleotides are TGTGCCAGCAGCTTGGGCGATTTCAAAGAGACCCAGTACTTC.

J is TRBJ2-3 and V is TRBV6-5; unclear D gene. CDR1 is MNHEY and CDR2 is SVGAGI in the germline V gene. The CDR3 is 14 residues long. The germline V and J ends were trimmed by 4 bases and 3 bases, with 11 bases remaining between them. For the CDR3, the DNA is TGTGCCAGCAGTTCCCTAACTTTAACAGATACGCAGTATTTT. This gives the protein CASSSLTLTDTQYF.

The chain links TRBV10-3 to TRBJ2-7, with 10 bases aligning to TRBD1. Germline CDR1 reads ENHRY; CDR2 reads SYGVKD. V trimming: 4 bases; J trimming: 2 bases; junction bases outside the gene matches: 5. This CDR3 is 15 amino acids long. CDR3 coding DNA: TGTGCCATCAGTGGAACCGGACAGGGGGCCTACGAGCAGTACTTC. Its protein product is CAISGTGQGAYEQYF.

The V and J genes are TRBV20-1 and TRBJ1-6; D is undetermined. This CDR3 region has 11 residues. Trimming left V 3 bases short and J 7 bases short, with 4 bases between. Germline-derived CDR1 and CDR2 are DFQATT and SNEGSKA (reference sequence). The CDR3 nucleotides are TGCAGTGCTAGCCCGAATTCACCCCTCCACTTT. This codes for CSASPNSPLHF.

This chain joins TRBV11-2 and TRBJ2-1, with 7 bases matching TRBD2. Losses at the gene ends were 1 base for V and 3 bases for J; bases not matched to a gene: 0. This CDR3 spans 14 amino acids. CDR1 and CDR2 (germline): SGHAT, FQNNGV. CDR3 sequence: CASSLGTSYNEQFF. The CDR3 DNA follows: TGTGCCAGCAGCTTAGGGACTAGCTACAATGAGCAGTTCTTC.

Comment on this clone: Other DNA sequences in this sample translate to the same CDR3. This chain connects TRBV6-5 to TRBJ1-1, with a weak D call TRBD1 (5 bases). Germline V gene lookup returns CDR1 MNHEY and CDR2 SVGAGI. V was trimmed by 0 bases and J by 4 bases, leaving 9 bases between them. The CDR3 sequence is 14 residues long. The CDR3 protein is CASSYSGGTTEAFF. Here the CDR3 DNA reads TGTGCCAGCAGTTACTCTGGGGGGACCACTGAAGCTTTCTTT.

The chain couples TRBV10-3 to TRBJ1-2; 8 bases match TRBD1. Per germline, CDR1 ENHRY and CDR2 SYGVKD. The CDR3 has 14 amino acids. With V trimmed by 7 bases and J by 4 bases, 8 bases remained unmatched. The CDR3 reads CAINPGQAGYGYTF. The CDR3 nucleotides are TGTGCCATCAATCCGGGACAGGCGGGCTATGGCTACACCTTC.

The chain joins TRBV19 to TRBJ2-6; 9 bases align to TRBD1. The CDR3 runs to 16 residues. Unmatched junction bases numbered 2, after V lost 5 bases and J lost 0 bases. Germline loops: CDR1 LNHDA, CDR2 SQIVND (reference sequence). The CDR3 DNA reads TGTGCCAGTAGTGACAGGGGGACCTCTGGGGCCAACGTCCTGACTTTC. This codes for CASSDRGTSGANVLTF.

V usage is TRBV30 and J usage is TRBJ2-5; TRBD2 aligns across 10 bases. The CDR3 loop spans 17 amino acids. V lost 3 bases to trimming and J lost 7 bases; unmatched junction nucleotides: 17. In germline, CDR1 is GTSNPN, CDR2 SVGIG (reference sequence). CDR3 coding DNA: TGTGCCTGGAGAGGAAGACTGACTAGCGGGTCCCAGGGGACCCAGTACTTC. This sequence encodes CAWRGRLTSGSQGTQYF.